The T cell receptor (beta chain) under discussion was sequenced for a study of technical replicates of blood from a handful of donors. Some clones are missing from TCRdb's copy, which holds only in-frame ones; the method was immunoSEQ multiplex PCR. The sample comprises approximately 70,000 clones, roughly 98% of which are singletons, and over 0.15% rests with the top ten. CDR1 is SGHTA, CDR2 FQGNSA, per germline. V was shortened by 0 bases and J by 3 bases, with 15 bases between the two germline ends. This CDR3 is 16 amino acids long. This TCR was recovered from a human donor in good health. The J gene is TRBJ2-7, the V gene TRBV7-2; D perhaps matches TRBD1 (6 bases). The source material was T cells isolated from PBMCs. CDR3 protein: CASSLAGLGALYEQYF. CDR3 sequence (DNA): TGTGCCAGCAGCTTAGCGGGTCTGGGGGCCCTCTACGAGCAGTACTTC.